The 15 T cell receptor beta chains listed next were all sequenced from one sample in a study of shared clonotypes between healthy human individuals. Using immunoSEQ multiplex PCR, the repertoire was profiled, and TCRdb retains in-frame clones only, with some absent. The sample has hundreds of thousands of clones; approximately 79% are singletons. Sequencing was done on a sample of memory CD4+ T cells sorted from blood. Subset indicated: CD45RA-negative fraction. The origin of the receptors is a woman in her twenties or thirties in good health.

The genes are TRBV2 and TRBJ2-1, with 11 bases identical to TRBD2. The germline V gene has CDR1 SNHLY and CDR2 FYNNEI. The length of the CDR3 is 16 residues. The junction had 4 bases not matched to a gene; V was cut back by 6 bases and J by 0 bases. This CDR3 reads CASSGTSGSSYNEQFF. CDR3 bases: TGTGCCAGCAGCGGGACTAGCGGTAGCTCCTACAATGAGCAGTTCTTC.

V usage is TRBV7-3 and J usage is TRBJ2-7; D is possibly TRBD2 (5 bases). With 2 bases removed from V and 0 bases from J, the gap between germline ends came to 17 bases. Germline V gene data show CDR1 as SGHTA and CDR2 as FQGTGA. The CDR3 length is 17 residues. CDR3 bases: TGTGCCAGCAGCTTATCGGTATGGTCAACTAGCTCCTACGAGCAGTACTTC. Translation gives CASSLSVWSTSSYEQYF.

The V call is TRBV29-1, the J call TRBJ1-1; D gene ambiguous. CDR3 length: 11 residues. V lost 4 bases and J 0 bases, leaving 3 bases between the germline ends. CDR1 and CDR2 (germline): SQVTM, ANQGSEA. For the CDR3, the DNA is TGCAGCGTTGCATTGAACACTGAAGCTTTCTTT. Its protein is CSVALNTEAFF.

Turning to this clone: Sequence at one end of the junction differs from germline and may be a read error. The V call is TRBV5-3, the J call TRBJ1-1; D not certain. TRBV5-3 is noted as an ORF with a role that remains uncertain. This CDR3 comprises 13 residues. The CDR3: CASSFWGTAEAFF. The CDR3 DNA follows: TGTGCCAGCAGCTTTTGGGGAACCGCTGAAGCTTTCTTT.

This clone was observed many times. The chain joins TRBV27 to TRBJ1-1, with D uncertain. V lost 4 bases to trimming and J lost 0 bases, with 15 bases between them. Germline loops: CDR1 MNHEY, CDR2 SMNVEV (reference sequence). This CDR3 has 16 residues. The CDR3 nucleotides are TGTGCCAGCAGTTCCTCCCCCTCGGGCCTGAACACTGAAGCTTTCTTT. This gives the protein CASSSSPSGLNTEAFF.

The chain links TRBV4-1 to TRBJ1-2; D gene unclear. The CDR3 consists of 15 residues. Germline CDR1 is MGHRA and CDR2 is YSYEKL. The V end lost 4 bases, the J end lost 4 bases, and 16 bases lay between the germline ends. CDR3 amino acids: CASSLPRAPSYGYTF. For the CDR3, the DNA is TGCGCCAGCAGCCTACCTCGCGCTCCCAGCTATGGCTACACCTTC.

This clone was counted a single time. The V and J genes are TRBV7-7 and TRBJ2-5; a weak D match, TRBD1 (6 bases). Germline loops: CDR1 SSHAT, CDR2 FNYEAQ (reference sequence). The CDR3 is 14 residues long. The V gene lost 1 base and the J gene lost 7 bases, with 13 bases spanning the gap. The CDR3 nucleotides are TGTGCCAGCAGCTTAGAGCCAGGGGTAGGGACCCAGTACTTC. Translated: CASSLEPGVGTQYF.

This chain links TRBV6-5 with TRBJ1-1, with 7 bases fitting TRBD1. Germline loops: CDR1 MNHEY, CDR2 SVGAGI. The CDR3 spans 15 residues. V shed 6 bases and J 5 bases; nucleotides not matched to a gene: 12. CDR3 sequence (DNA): TGTGCCAGCAGCCCGGGAGGGGGCAGGCAGACTGAAGCTTTCTTT. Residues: CASSPGGGRQTEAFF.

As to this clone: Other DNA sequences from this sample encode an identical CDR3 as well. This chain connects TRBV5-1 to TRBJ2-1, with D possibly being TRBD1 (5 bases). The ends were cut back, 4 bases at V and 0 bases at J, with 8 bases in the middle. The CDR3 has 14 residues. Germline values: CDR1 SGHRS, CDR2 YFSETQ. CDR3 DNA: TGCGCCAGCAGCCTGGACAACTCCTACAATGAGCAGTTCTTC. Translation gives CASSLDNSYNEQFF.

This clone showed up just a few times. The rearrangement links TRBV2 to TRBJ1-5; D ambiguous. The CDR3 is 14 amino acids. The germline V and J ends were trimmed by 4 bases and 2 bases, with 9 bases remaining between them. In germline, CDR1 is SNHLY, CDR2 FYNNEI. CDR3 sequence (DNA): TGTGCCAGCAGTGGGGTACTCGGCAATCAGCCCCAGCATTTT. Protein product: CASSGVLGNQPQHF.

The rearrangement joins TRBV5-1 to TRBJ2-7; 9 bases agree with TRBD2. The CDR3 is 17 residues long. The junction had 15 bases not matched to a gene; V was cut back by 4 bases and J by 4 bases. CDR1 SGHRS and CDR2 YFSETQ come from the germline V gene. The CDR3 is CASSPGGAGGLGYEQYF. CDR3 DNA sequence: TGCGCCAGCAGCCCAGGGGGAGCGGGAGGCTTGGGGTACGAGCAGTACTTC.

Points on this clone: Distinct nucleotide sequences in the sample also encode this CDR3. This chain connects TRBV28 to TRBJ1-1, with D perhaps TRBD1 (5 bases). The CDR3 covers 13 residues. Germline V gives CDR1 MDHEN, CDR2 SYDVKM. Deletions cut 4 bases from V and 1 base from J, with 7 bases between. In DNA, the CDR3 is TGTGCCAGCAGTTCAGGACAGAACACTGAAGCTTTCTTT. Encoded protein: CASSSGQNTEAFF.

The CDR3 protein is CASRKESSYEQYF. CDR3 nucleotides: TGTGCCAGCAGGAAGGAAAGCTCCTACGAGCAGTACTTC. The chain combines TRBV5-4 with TRBJ2-7; D not resolved. The CDR3 is made up of 13 amino acids. The ends were cut back, 5 bases at V and 0 bases at J, with 9 bases in the middle. Germline CDR1 reads SGHNT; CDR2 reads YYREEE (reference sequence).

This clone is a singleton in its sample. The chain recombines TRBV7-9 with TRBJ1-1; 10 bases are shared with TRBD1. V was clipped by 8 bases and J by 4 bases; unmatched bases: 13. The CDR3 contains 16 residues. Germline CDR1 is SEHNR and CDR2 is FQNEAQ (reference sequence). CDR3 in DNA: TGTGCCAGCGGCGGAAGAGGGACAGGGGTCCCCACTGAAGCTTTCTTT. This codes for CASGGRGTGVPTEAFF. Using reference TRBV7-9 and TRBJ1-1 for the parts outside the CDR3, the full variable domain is DTGVSQNPRHKITKRGQNVTFRCDPISEHNRLYWYRQTLGQGPEFLTYFQNEAQLEKSRLLSDRFSAERPKGSFSTLEIQRTEQGDSAMYLCASGGRGTGVPTEAFFGQGTRLTVV.

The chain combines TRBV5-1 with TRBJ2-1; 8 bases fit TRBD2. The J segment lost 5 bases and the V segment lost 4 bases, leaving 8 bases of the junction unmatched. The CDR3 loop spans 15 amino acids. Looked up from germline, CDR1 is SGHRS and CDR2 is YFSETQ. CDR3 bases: TGCGCCAGCAGCGCCACTAGCGGTGGCCACAATGAGCAGTTCTTC. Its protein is CASSATSGGHNEQFF.